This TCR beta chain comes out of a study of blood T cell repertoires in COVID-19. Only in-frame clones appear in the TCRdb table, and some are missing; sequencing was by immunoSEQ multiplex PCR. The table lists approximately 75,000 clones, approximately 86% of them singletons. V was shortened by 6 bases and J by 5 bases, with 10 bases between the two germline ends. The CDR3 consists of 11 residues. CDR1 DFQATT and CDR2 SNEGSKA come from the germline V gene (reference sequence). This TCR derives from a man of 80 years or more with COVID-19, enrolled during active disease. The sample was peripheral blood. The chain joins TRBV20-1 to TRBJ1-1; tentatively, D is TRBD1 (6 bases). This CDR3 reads CSAPTGTEAFF. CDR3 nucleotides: TGCAGTGCCCCGACAGGTACTGAAGCTTTCTTT.